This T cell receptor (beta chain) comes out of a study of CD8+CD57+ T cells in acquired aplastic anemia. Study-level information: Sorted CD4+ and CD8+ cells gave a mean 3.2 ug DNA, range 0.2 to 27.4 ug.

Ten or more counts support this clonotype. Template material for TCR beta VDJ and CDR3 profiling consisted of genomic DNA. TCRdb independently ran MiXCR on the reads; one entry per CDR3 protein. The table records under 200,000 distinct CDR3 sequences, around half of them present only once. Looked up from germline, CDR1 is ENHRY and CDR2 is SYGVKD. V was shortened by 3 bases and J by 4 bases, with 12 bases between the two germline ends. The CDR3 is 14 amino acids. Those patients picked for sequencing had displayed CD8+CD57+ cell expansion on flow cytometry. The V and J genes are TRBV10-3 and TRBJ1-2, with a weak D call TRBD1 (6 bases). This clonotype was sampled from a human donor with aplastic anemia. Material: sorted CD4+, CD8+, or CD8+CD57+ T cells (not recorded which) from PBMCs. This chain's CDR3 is CAISDRDRSYGYTF. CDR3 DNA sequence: TGTGCCATCAGTGACCGTGACAGGTCCTATGGCTACACCTTC.